These 29 T cell receptor beta chains originate from one sample sequenced in a study of T cells in women clearing cervical HPV infection. Generated by immunoSEQ multiplex PCR, the TCRdb table keeps only in-frame clones and is missing some. The table for this sample gives over 25,000 clones. Specimen: blood buffy coat. The origin of the receptors is a woman between 18 and 69 years old with a cervical HPV16 infection that either progressed to CIN3+ or cleared (not recorded which).

Note on this clone: With the read ending 3 residues before the CDR3 end, the germline J gene is used to fill in that end. The V call is TRBV20-1, the J call TRBJ2-3; TRBD2 matches 12 bases. Germline lookup yields CDR1 DFQATT and CDR2 SNEGSKA (reference sequence). V shed 5 bases, J shed 6 bases, and the junction held 6 bases outside the gene matches. This CDR3 is built from 14 residues. Partial CDR3 DNA: TGCAGTGCTTCAGGACTAGCGGGATATGATACG. This codes for CSASGLAGYDT. In full, the CDR3 is CSASGLAGYDTQYF.

Comments on this clone: The read falls 3 residues short of the CDR3 end, and the missing part is taken from the germline J gene. The chain joins TRBV30 to TRBJ1-1; TRBD1 matches 7 bases. Germline V lookup: CDR1 GTSNPN, CDR2 SVGIG (reference sequence). CDR3 length: 14 amino acids. V gave up 0 bases and J gave up 1 base; unmatched junction bases: 2. The covered CDR3 bases are TGTGCCTGGAGTGTTGAGGGGGCGAACACTGAA. This gives the protein CAWSVEGANTE. The whole CDR3 sequence is CAWSVEGANTEAFF.

With regard to this clone: The CDR3 goes on 3 residues after the read ends, and that part is filled in from the germline J gene. The genes are TRBV7-6 and TRBJ2-3; the D is unclear. Per the germline V gene, CDR1 is SGHVS and CDR2 is FNYEAQ. The CDR3 covers 13 residues. V was trimmed by 4 bases and J by 2 bases, leaving 7 bases between them. The sequenced part of the CDR3 DNA is TGTGCCAGCAGCTATAGATACACAGATACG. Its protein product is CASSYRYTDT. The whole CDR3 sequence reads CASSYRYTDTQYF.

With respect to this clone: The junction departs from germline at one end; a sequencing error may be responsible. The read ends 3 residues early relative to the CDR3; the germline J gene fills the gap. Other DNA sequences in this sample translate to the same CDR3. The chain recombines TRBV18 with TRBJ2-7; 7 nucleotides line up with TRBD1. This CDR3 spans 16 amino acids. Germline V gene sequence: CDR1 KGHSH, CDR2 LQKENI. The part of the CDR3 DNA that was read is TGTGCCAGCTCTCCACTGGCCCCGGGGACAGCCTACGAG. Protein: CASSPLAPGTAYE. The entire CDR3 protein is CASSPLAPGTAYEQYF. Using reference TRBV18 and TRBJ2-7 for the parts outside the CDR3, the full variable domain is NAGVMQNPRHLVRRRGQEARLRCSPMKGHSHVYWYRQLPEEGLKFMVYLQKENIIDESGMPKERFSAEFPKEGPSILRIQQVVRGDSAAYFCASSPLAPGTAYEQYFGPGTRLTVT.

Note on this clone: The CDR3 end lies 3 residues beyond the end of the read and is filled in from the germline J gene. The J gene is TRBJ2-7, the V gene TRBV2; perhaps TRBD1 as D (6 bases). V lost 3 bases and J lost 5, with 14 bases in between. The CDR3 runs 14 residues. The germline V gene encodes CDR1 SNHLY and CDR2 FYNNEI. CDR3 region: CASSDPLTGDEQYF. The CDR3 DNA, read in part, is TGTGCCAGCAGTGACCCCCTGACAGGAGACGAG.

With respect to this clone: The CDR3 extends 3 residues past the end of the read, so its final part is completed from the germline J gene. The gene calls are TRBV30 and TRBJ2-1, with D perhaps TRBD1 (5 bases). V was pared by 2 bases and J by 1 base, with 18 bases between. This CDR3 comprises 17 residues. Germline values: CDR1 GTSNPN, CDR2 SVGIG (reference sequence). The CDR3 sequence: CAWSLLILGVSYNEQFF. The CDR3 bases that were read are TGTGCCTGGAGTCTCCTTATTCTAGGGGTATCCTACAATGAG.

As regards this clone: The read falls 3 residues short of the CDR3 end, and the missing part is taken from the germline J gene. The chain carries TRBV19 and TRBJ2-1; 9 nucleotides line up with TRBD2. The CDR3 covers 15 residues. Looked up from germline, CDR1 is LNHDA and CDR2 is SQIVND (reference sequence). After removal of 7 bases from V and 8 bases from J, the junction contained 12 bases not matched to a gene. CDR3 DNA, as far as it was read: TGTGCCAGTACCACGACTAGCGGAGTGGGGGATGAG. It translates to CASTTTSGVGDE. Given in full, the CDR3 is CASTTTSGVGDEQFF.

For this clone: Coverage ceases 3 residues before the CDR3 finishes, and the germline J gene fills in the end. This chain uses TRBV19 with TRBJ2-1; 8 bases agree with TRBD2. This CDR3 has 16 amino acids. The trim removed 4 bases at V and 2 bases at J, leaving 7 bases unmatched. Germline CDR1 and CDR2: LNHDA and SQIVND (reference sequence). CDR3 in amino acids: CASSTSGYNPYNEQFF. Partial CDR3 DNA: TGTGCCAGTAGTACTAGCGGGTATAACCCCTACAATGAG.

A note on this clone: Read coverage stops 3 residues before the CDR3 terminus; the germline J gene supplies the remainder. The chain employs TRBV5-6 and TRBJ2-3; TRBD1 matches at 7 bases. This CDR3 is 15 amino acids long. Germline V CDR1 and CDR2: SGHDT, YYEEEE. The sequenced CDR3 bases are TGTGCCAGCAGCTTTCCCCGGGACAGCAATCAGCCG. This codes for CASSFPRDSNQP. The CDR3 reads in full as CASSFPRDSNQPQYF.

Of note for this clone: Sequencing ends 3 residues short of the CDR3 end; the germline J gene provides the rest. The chain links TRBV4-1 to TRBJ1-2; D is perhaps TRBD1 (5 bases). The CDR3 spans 15 residues. Germline CDR1 MGHRA, CDR2 YSYEKL. The ends were cut back, 0 bases at V and 4 bases at J, with 12 bases in the middle. CDR3 DNA (partial): TGCGCCAGCAGCCAAGACTGGGCAGGGCCCTATGGC. Amino acids: CASSQDWAGPYG. The whole CDR3 protein is CASSQDWAGPYGYTF.

In regard to this clone: The read ends 3 residues before the CDR3 terminus; that terminus is restored from the germline J gene. The rearrangement joins TRBV19 to TRBJ2-2, with 7 bases fitting TRBD1. The J segment lost 0 bases and the V segment lost 5 bases, leaving 3 bases of the junction unmatched. Germline lookup yields CDR1 LNHDA and CDR2 SQIVND (reference sequence). The CDR3 has 15 residues. The CDR3 spells CASSSGTANTGELFF. Incomplete CDR3 DNA: TGTGCCAGTAGTTCGGGGACAGCGAACACCGGGGAG.

Notes on this clone: The CDR3 end lies 3 residues beyond the end of the read and is filled in from the germline J gene. V gene TRBV7-6 combines with J gene TRBJ1-2, with D maybe TRBD1 (6 bases). The V gene's germline CDR1 is SGHVS and CDR2 FNYEAQ. This CDR3 comprises 15 residues. The germline V and J ends were trimmed by 2 bases and 4 bases, with 14 bases remaining between them. The CDR3 loop is CASSLRQEAPYGYTF. The sequenced part of the CDR3 DNA is TGTGCCAGCAGCTTACGACAGGAGGCCCCCTATGGC.

A remark on this clone: The CDR3 end falls 3 residues outside the read, so it is completed with the germline J gene. The genes are TRBV19 and TRBJ1-5; D may be TRBD1 (5 bases). CDR3 length equals 14 residues. Germline CDR1 reads LNHDA; CDR2 reads SQIVND (reference sequence). The ends were cut back, 5 bases at V and 1 base at J, with 9 bases in the middle. The DNA read from the CDR3 is TGTGCCAGTAGTCTCAGGGAAAGCAATCAGCCC. This sequence encodes CASSLRESNQP. The full CDR3 protein reads CASSLRESNQPQHF.

A note on this clone: The read comes to an end 3 residues before the CDR3 does, leaving the germline J gene to fill in the end. V gene TRBV5-4 combines with J gene TRBJ1-1; D unclear. Germline CDR1 and CDR2: SGHNT and YYREEE (reference sequence). This CDR3 has 14 residues. V lost 0 bases, J lost 1 base, and 7 bases lay in between. Here the CDR3 reads CASSLDGRNTEAFF. The sequenced CDR3 bases are TGTGCCAGCAGCTTGGATGGCAGGAACACTGAA.

As for this clone: The read ends 3 residues shy of where the CDR3 ends; the end is completed using the germline J gene. The chain is built from TRBV30 and TRBJ2-1; no reliable D call. Germline V gene sequence: CDR1 GTSNPN, CDR2 SVGIG (reference sequence). This CDR3 has 13 amino acids. Trimming removed 5 bases from V and 5 bases from J, with 13 bases in between. This CDR3 reads CAWGQDPDNEQFF. Partial CDR3 DNA: TGTGCCTGGGGCCAAGATCCAGACAATGAG.

As regards this clone: With the read ending 3 residues before the CDR3 end, the germline J gene is used to fill in that end. This chain uses TRBV18 with TRBJ1-1; TRBD1 might be the D (5 bases). Germline CDR1 KGHSH, CDR2 LQKENI. The CDR3 has 14 amino acids. Incomplete CDR3 DNA: TGTGCCAGCTCACCCCCGGGACTTCAAGAGACA. As protein: CASSPPGLQET. The full CDR3 reads CASSPPGLQETAFF.

In regard to this clone: The read halts 3 residues ahead of the CDR3 end, with the missing end drawn from the germline J gene. The rearrangement joins TRBV19 to TRBJ1-2, with TRBD1 matching over 8 bases. Germline CDR1 and CDR2: LNHDA and SQIVND (reference sequence). The CDR3 covers 12 residues. CDR3 amino acids: CASSRAGGGYTF. CDR3 DNA (partial): TGTGCCAGTAGTAGGGCAGGGGGCGGC.

On this clone itself: The missing CDR3 end, 3 residues past where the read stops, is filled in from the germline J gene. This chain uses TRBV29-1 with TRBJ1-5; 7 bases are a match to TRBD1. Germline CDR1 and CDR2: SQVTM and ANQGSEA. CDR3 length: 14 residues. V dropped 5 bases and J dropped 4; count of bases not matched to a gene: 8. The covered CDR3 bases are TGCAGCGTTAGGCAGACAGGGATTAATCAGCCC. Its protein is CSVRQTGINQP. The full CDR3 protein reads CSVRQTGINQPQHF.

On this clone itself: Read coverage stops 3 residues before the CDR3 terminus; the germline J gene supplies the remainder. The chain is built from TRBV5-1 and TRBJ2-5, with no clear D. CDR1 is SGHRS, CDR2 YFSETQ, per germline. Trimming took off 0 bases at V and 1 base at J, with 13 bases between the two ends. The CDR3 spans 16 residues. The sequenced CDR3 bases are TGCGCCAGCAGCTTGGTTGTCACCACTACCCAAGAGACC. Translated: CASSLVVTTTQET. The CDR3 as a whole reads CASSLVVTTTQETQYF.

A remark on this clone: The read ends 3 residues shy of where the CDR3 ends; the end is completed using the germline J gene. The V and J genes are TRBV11-3 and TRBJ2-1; TRBD2 aligns across 9 bases. With 5 bases clipped from V and 7 bases from J, the junction kept 9 bases outside the gene matches. The CDR3 is 15 amino acids. Germline CDR1 and CDR2: SGHNT and YENEEA. The CDR3 DNA, read in part, is TGTGCCAGCAGCCCCGTGGCTAGCGGGGAGAATGAG. Protein: CASSPVASGENE. The CDR3 in full is CASSPVASGENEQFF.

As regards this clone: The read gets to within 3 residues of the CDR3 end, and the germline J gene fills in the rest. This rearrangement joins TRBV7-9 to TRBJ2-3, with 8 nucleotides matching TRBD2. CDR1 is SEHNR, CDR2 FQNEAQ, per germline (reference sequence). CDR3 size: 14 residues. The sequenced part of the CDR3 DNA is TGTGCCAGCAGCCCCCGGGGGGGGGATCAGCCG. Protein: CASSPRGGDQP. The CDR3 in full is CASSPRGGDQPQYF.

In the case of this clone: The read ends 3 residues shy of where the CDR3 ends; the end is completed using the germline J gene. The chain joins TRBV12-3 or TRBV12-4 to TRBJ2-1; maybe TRBD1 (5 bases). The length of the CDR3 is 14 residues. V lost 3 bases, J lost 3 bases, and 9 bases lay in between. The CDR3 here is CASSFDRNYNEQFF. The CDR3 bases that were read are TGTGCCAGCAGTTTCGACAGAAACTACAATGAG.

Concerning this clone itself: The CDR3 end falls 3 residues outside the read, so it is completed with the germline J gene. This sequence joins TRBV18 and TRBJ1-2; D perhaps matches TRBD1 (5 bases). The CDR3 consists of 15 residues. CDR1 is KGHSH, CDR2 LQKENI, per germline. This chain's CDR3 is CASNEKIAGLHDYTF. Partial CDR3 DNA: TGTGCCAGCAACGAAAAAATAGCGGGGCTTCACGAC.

With respect to this clone: Read data end 3 residues before the CDR3 end; the end is taken from the germline J gene. V is TRBV20-1 and J is TRBJ2-5; 9 bases agree with TRBD2. CDR1 is DFQATT, CDR2 SNEGSKA, per germline (reference sequence). The CDR3 contains 17 residues. The ends lost 0 bases at V and 5 bases at J; junction bases unmatched: 13. The sequenced CDR3 bases are TGCAGTGCTAGAGATCCAGCTAGCGGGATCTTTCGGGAGACC. Protein: CSARDPASGIFRET. The entire CDR3 protein reads CSARDPASGIFRETQYF.

Points on this clone: With the read ending 3 residues before the CDR3 end, the germline J gene is used to fill in that end. The gene calls are TRBV7-3 and TRBJ1-1, with D maybe TRBD1 (6 bases). Germline assignment: CDR1 SGHTA and CDR2 FQGTGA. The CDR3 runs 13 residues. V lost 5 bases and J lost 1, with 8 bases in between. The part of the CDR3 DNA that was read is TGTGCCAGCAGCCGGGACAAGAACACTGAA. This gives the protein CASSRDKNTE. In full, the CDR3 reads CASSRDKNTEAFF.

As concerns this clone: The CDR3 end is not reached by the read, which stops 3 residues before it; the germline J gene fills it in. The chain uses TRBV10-1 and TRBJ1-1; 8 nucleotides line up with TRBD1. The J segment lost 0 bases and the V segment lost 7 bases, leaving 4 bases of the junction unmatched. This CDR3 has 14 amino acids. Germline V gene data show CDR1 as WNHNN and CDR2 as SYGVQD (reference sequence). The covered CDR3 bases are TGCGCCAGCAATGACAGGGGTTTGAACACTGAA. The encoded protein is CASNDRGLNTE. The full CDR3 sequence reads CASNDRGLNTEAFF.

The part of the CDR3 DNA that was read is TGTGCCTGGAGTGGGCTAGCGGATGCCCCTAGCACAGATACG. Protein product: CAWSGLADAPSTDT. The whole CDR3 protein is CAWSGLADAPSTDTQYF. The V and J genes are TRBV30 and TRBJ2-3; 7 bases line up with TRBD2. Read coverage stops 3 residues before the CDR3 terminus; the germline J gene supplies the remainder. This CDR3 spans 17 amino acids. The J segment lost 0 bases and the V segment lost 1 base, leaving 10 bases of the junction unmatched. In germline, CDR1 is GTSNPN, CDR2 SVGIG (reference sequence).

With respect to this clone: The read terminates 3 residues before the CDR3 end, so the remaining end is supplied by the germline J gene. The chain joins TRBV5-1 to TRBJ2-1; 11 bases map to TRBD2. CDR3 length: 16 residues. Germline V lookup: CDR1 SGHRS, CDR2 YFSETQ. V was pared by 2 bases and J by 2 bases, with 3 bases of the junction left unmatched. The CDR3 bases that were read are TGCGCCAGCAGCTTCTTAGCGGGAGGGCCCTACAATGAG. As protein: CASSFLAGGPYNE. The complete CDR3 sequence is CASSFLAGGPYNEQFF.

To note about this clone: The CDR3 is cut off 3 residues early in the read; its end comes from the germline J gene. This chain joins TRBV20-1 and TRBJ2-1; 12 nucleotides line up with TRBD2. CDR3 length: 16 amino acids. Germline-derived CDR1 and CDR2 are DFQATT and SNEGSKA (reference sequence). The ends lost 6 bases at V and 9 bases at J; junction bases unmatched: 15. The CDR3 region is CSAPTSGSLEISEQFF. CDR3 DNA, as far as it was read: TGCAGTGCCCCGACTAGCGGGAGTCTTGAAATCAGTGAG.